The 17 T cell receptor beta chains in this list originate from one sample, sequenced in a study of blood T cell repertoires in COVID-19. Assay used: immunoSEQ multiplex PCR; TCRdb lists only in-frame clones, some missing. The sample has over 350,000 clones; 85% to 90% are singletons. Sample: PBMCs or T cells enriched from blood (not recorded which). Receptors were obtained from a woman in her fifties or sixties who had recovered from COVID-19.

The chain uses TRBV27 and TRBJ1-2; TRBD1 aligns across 7 bases. V was clipped by 5 bases and J by 4 bases; unmatched bases: 10. This CDR3 is 15 amino acids long. Per germline, CDR1 MNHEY and CDR2 SMNVEV (reference sequence). As DNA, the CDR3 is TGTGCCAGCAGTCCCCCTGACAGGGCCCGCTATGGCTACACCTTC. Amino acid sequence: CASSPPDRARYGYTF.

The rearrangement uses TRBV7-2 and TRBJ1-3, with no clear D. Germline V gene sequence: CDR1 SGHTA, CDR2 FQGNSA. This CDR3 spans 13 amino acids. With 4 bases removed from V and 0 bases from J, the gap between germline ends came to 4 bases. CDR3: CASSSFSGNTIYF. The CDR3 region has the DNA TGTGCCAGCAGCTCTTTCTCTGGAAACACCATATATTTT. The full variable domain, rest sourced from reference TRBV7-2 and TRBJ1-3, is GAGVSQSPSNKVTEKGKDVELRCDPISGHTALYWYRQSLGQGLEFLIYFQGNSAPDKSGLPSDRFSAERTGGSVSTLTIQRTQQEDSAVYLCASSSFSGNTIYFGEGSWLTVV.

The V gene is TRBV4-1, the J gene TRBJ2-7; the D gene is possibly TRBD2 (5 bases). The CDR3 length is 15 residues. Trimming took 3 bases from V and 6 from J, leaving 18 bases between them. CDR1 and CDR2 (germline): MGHRA, YSYEKL. In DNA form, the CDR3 reads TGCGCCAGCAGCCATCGGACTGAGTCTCCCTCCGAGCAGTACTTC. Translated, it gives CASSHRTESPSEQYF.

This sequence joins TRBV7-2 and TRBJ1-1; D is ambiguous. Trimming removed 3 bases at V and 2 bases at J, with 10 bases between. This CDR3 comprises 14 residues. Germline V gene data show CDR1 as SGHTA and CDR2 as FQGNSA. The CDR3 sequence: CASSFFLLNTEAFF. DNA for the CDR3: TGTGCCAGCAGCTTCTTCCTACTTAACACTGAAGCTTTCTTT.

The chain couples TRBV6-2 or TRBV6-3 to TRBJ2-1, with 11 bases lining up with TRBD2. The CDR3 consists of 19 residues. After removal of 2 bases from V and 0 bases from J, the junction contained 9 bases not matched to a gene. CDR1 and CDR2 from the germline V gene are MNHEY and SVGEGT. CDR3 bases: TGTGCCAGCAGTTACAGAACTAGCGGGGGACCCAGCTCCTACAATGAGCAGTTCTTC. Residues: CASSYRTSGGPSSYNEQFF.

In its sample, this clone was seen a few times. The rearrangement links TRBV3-1 (or the pseudogene TRBV3-2) to TRBJ2-1, with D possibly TRBD1 on 6 matching bases. There are 17 residues in the CDR3. Trimming left V 1 base short and J 7 bases short, with 20 bases between. Germline CDR1 and CDR2: LGHDT and YNNKEL (reference sequence). CDR3 sequence reads: CASSQAHRAFRPNEQFF. In DNA form, the CDR3 reads TGTGCCAGCAGCCAAGCCCACAGGGCGTTCCGCCCAAATGAGCAGTTCTTC.

J is TRBJ2-2 and V is TRBV19; 7 nucleotides agree with TRBD1. The CDR3 spans 16 residues. Germline trimming cut 1 base from V and 4 bases from J; bases unmatched to any gene: 6. From germline, CDR1 is LNHDA and CDR2 SQIVND (reference sequence). CDR3 coding DNA: TGTGCCAGTAGTATAGGGTGGACAGGAAGCACCGGGGAGCTGTTTTTT. It codes for CASSIGWTGSTGELFF. The entire variable domain, with the rest obtained from reference TRBV19 and TRBJ2-2, is as follows: DGGITQSPKYLFRKEGQNVTLSCEQNLNHDAMYWYRQDPGQGLRLIYYSQIVNDFQKGDIAEGYSVSREKKESFPLTVTSAQKNPTAFYLCASSIGWTGSTGELFFGEGSRLTVL.

This rearrangement joins TRBV19 to TRBJ2-2, with 9 bases fitting TRBD1. This CDR3 contains 14 residues. CDR1 and CDR2 (germline): LNHDA, SQIVND (reference sequence). V lost 7 bases to trimming and J lost 6 bases; unmatched junction nucleotides: 6. CDR3 protein: CASNRDRASGELFF. The DNA for the CDR3 is TGTGCCAGTAACCGGGACAGGGCGTCCGGGGAGCTGTTTTTT.

This clone was seen a few times. The gene calls are TRBV3-1 (or the pseudogene TRBV3-2) and TRBJ2-5; 8 bases are a match to TRBD2. The V and J ends lost 3 bases and 3 bases, in that order; junction bases with no gene match: 18. Germline V gives CDR1 LGHDT, CDR2 YNNKEL (reference sequence). CDR3 length: 19 amino acids. CDR3 residues: CASSQPKGVAGRLKETQYF. CDR3 DNA sequence: TGTGCCAGCAGCCAGCCGAAGGGGGTAGCGGGACGACTAAAAGAGACCCAGTACTTC.

The chain links TRBV27 to TRBJ1-5; perhaps TRBD1 as D (6 bases). Trimming left V 4 bases short and J 5 bases short, with 18 bases between. The CDR3 is 16 residues long. Germline CDR1 MNHEY, CDR2 SMNVEV (reference sequence). CDR3 region: CASSSIGQLPDQPQHF. CDR3 DNA: TGTGCCAGCAGTTCGATTGGACAGCTCCCCGATCAGCCCCAGCATTTT.

This sequence joins TRBV28 and TRBJ1-3; D unresolved. This CDR3 has 11 residues. Trimming took 6 bases from V and 6 from J, leaving 6 bases between them. Germline lookup yields CDR1 MDHEN and CDR2 SYDVKM. The CDR3 loop is CASRRENTIYF. The CDR3 DNA reads TGTGCCAGCAGACGAGAAAACACCATATATTTT.

The CDR3 loop reads CASSVELAGLAGGNEQFF. The CDR3 region has the DNA TGTGCCAGCAGCGTAGAGTTAGCTGGACTAGCGGGGGGGAATGAGCAGTTCTTC. The rearrangement joins TRBV9 to TRBJ2-1; 15 positions match TRBD2. The CDR3 runs to 18 residues. The V gene end was trimmed by 0 bases and the J gene end by 7 bases; junction bases not matched to a gene: 8. The germline V gene has CDR1 SGDLS and CDR2 YYNGEE.

This clone was detected a few times. The chain joins TRBV12-3 or TRBV12-4 to TRBJ1-5, with no clear D. V shed 8 bases and J shed 4 bases, with 9 bases lying between them. This CDR3 has 12 residues. Here the CDR3 reads CASGTPNQPQHF. The CDR3 DNA follows: TGTGCCAGCGGCACGCCGAATCAGCCCCAGCATTTT.

The rearrangement joins TRBV15 to TRBJ2-6; D might be TRBD1 (6 bases). The CDR3 sequence is 17 residues long. V was trimmed by 3 bases and J by 3 bases, leaving 15 bases between them. The germline CDR1 and CDR2 sequences are LNHNV and YYDKDF (reference sequence). In DNA form, the CDR3 reads TGTGCCACCAGCAGCGTCCCAACAGGGCTTGGGGCCAACGTCCTGACTTTC. Its protein product is CATSSVPTGLGANVLTF.

The chain carries TRBV9 and TRBJ2-2; 8 positions agree with TRBD2. Germline V lookup: CDR1 SGDLS, CDR2 YYNGEE. V shed 2 bases, J shed 5 bases, and the junction held 20 bases outside the gene matches. CDR3 length: 20 amino acids. This CDR3 reads CASSVAKAGVEGWVTGELFF. As DNA, the CDR3 is TGTGCCAGCAGCGTGGCTAAAGCGGGGGTAGAAGGTTGGGTAACCGGGGAGCTGTTTTTT.

The rearrangement uses TRBV18 and TRBJ1-1, with 7 nucleotides matching TRBD1. The CDR3 runs 14 residues. After removal of 3 bases from V and 6 bases from J, the junction contained 7 bases not matched to a gene. Germline V CDR1 and CDR2: KGHSH, LQKENI. The CDR3 spells CASSPSLGTAEAFF. The CDR3, as DNA: TGTGCCAGCTCACCGAGCCTCGGGACAGCTGAAGCTTTCTTT.

The chain joins TRBV2 to TRBJ2-3; 15 bases fit TRBD2. Germline V gene data show CDR1 as SNHLY and CDR2 as FYNNEI. The CDR3 runs 17 residues. Losses at the gene ends were 5 bases for V and 5 bases for J; bases not matched to a gene: 8. The CDR3 region has the DNA TGTGCCAGCAGTCCCGGGACTAGCGGGGGGCGGATAGATACGCAGTATTTT. It translates to CASSPGTSGGRIDTQYF.